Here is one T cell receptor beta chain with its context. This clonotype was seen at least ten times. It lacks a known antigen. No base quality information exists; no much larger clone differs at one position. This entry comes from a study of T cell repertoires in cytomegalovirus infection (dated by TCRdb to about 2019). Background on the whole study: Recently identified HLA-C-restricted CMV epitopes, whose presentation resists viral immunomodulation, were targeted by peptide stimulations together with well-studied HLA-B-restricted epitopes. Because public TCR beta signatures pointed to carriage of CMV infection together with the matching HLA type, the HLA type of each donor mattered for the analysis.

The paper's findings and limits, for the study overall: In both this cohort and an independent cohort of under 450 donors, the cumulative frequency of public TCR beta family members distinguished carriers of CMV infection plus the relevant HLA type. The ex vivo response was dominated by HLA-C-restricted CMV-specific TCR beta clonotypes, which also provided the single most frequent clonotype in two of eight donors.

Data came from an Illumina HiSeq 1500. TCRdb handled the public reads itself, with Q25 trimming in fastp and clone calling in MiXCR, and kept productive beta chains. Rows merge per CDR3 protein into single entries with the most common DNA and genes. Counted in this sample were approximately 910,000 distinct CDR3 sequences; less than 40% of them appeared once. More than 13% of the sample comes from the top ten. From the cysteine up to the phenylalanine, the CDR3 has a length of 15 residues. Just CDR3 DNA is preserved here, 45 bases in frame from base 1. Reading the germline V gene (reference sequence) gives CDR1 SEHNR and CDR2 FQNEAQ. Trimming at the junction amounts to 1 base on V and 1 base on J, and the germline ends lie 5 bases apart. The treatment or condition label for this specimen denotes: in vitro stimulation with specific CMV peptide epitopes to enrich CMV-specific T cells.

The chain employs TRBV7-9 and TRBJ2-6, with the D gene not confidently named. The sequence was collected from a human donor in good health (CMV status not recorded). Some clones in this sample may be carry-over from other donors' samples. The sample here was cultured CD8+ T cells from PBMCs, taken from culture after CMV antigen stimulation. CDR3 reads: CASSLGHSGANVLTF. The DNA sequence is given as TGTGCCAGCAGCTTAGGGCATTCTGGGGCCAACGTCCTGACTTTC.